This entry concerns a single TCR beta chain. In germline, CDR1 is MNHEY, CDR2 SMNVEV (reference sequence). This CDR3 has 16 residues. V gave up 3 bases and J gave up 1 base, with 10 bases separating them. The sample comes from a study of blood T cell repertoires in COVID-19. Looking at the study overall: In each case, the material was cDNA or gDNA derived from T cells, B-cell-depleted T cells, or PBMCs.

The table came from immunoSEQ multiplex PCR; TCRdb's copy has only in-frame clones and leaves some out. There are around 99,000 clones in the sample; less than 90% occur only once, and 15% to 20% lies in the top ten. This clonotype originated in a woman in her sixties or seventies with acute or convalescent COVID-19. This chain links TRBV27 with TRBJ2-6; tentatively, D is TRBD2 (5 bases). What was sequenced was peripheral blood. The DNA of the CDR3 is TGTGCCAGCAGTTTGGCCCCGGGGTCTGGGGCCAACGTCCTGACTTTC. It encodes CASSLAPGSGANVLTF.